The next 5 T cell receptor beta chains were all read from a single sample in a study of cytomegalovirus exposure and HLA in healthy donors. The PCR made use of 60 Vbeta and 13 Jbeta primers. Clones were sequenced by immunoSEQ multiplex PCR, and TCRdb holds only the in-frame ones, with some missing. The profile covers roughly 160,000 clones, with approximately 85% appearing a single time and about 2.4% taken by the ten largest. Specimen: PBMCs. These receptors were taken from a man aged 30 to 45 in good health and CMV-seropositive.

This clone was picked up one time. The V and J genes are TRBV29-1 and TRBJ2-5; TRBD2 matches at 9 bases. V shed 3 bases and J 7 bases; nucleotides not matched to a gene: 15. Per the germline V gene, CDR1 is SQVTM and CDR2 is ANQGSEA. CDR3 length: 16 amino acids. This chain's CDR3 is CSVEKFRREGRGTQYF. The CDR3, as DNA: TGCAGCGTTGAGAAGTTCAGGCGGGAGGGCCGAGGGACCCAGTACTTC.

This chain connects TRBV7-9 to TRBJ1-5; D unclear. CDR1 SEHNR and CDR2 FQNEAQ come from the germline V gene (reference sequence). The V end was cut by 2 bases, the J end by 7 bases, with 15 bases between. CDR3 length: 15 amino acids. CDR3 nucleotides: TGTGCCAGCAGCTTAAGACGCCCCCCGGGGCAGCCCCAGCATTTT. It yields the protein CASSLRRPPGQPQHF.

This clone was detected once. The V call is TRBV27, the J call TRBJ1-6, with no clear D. The CDR3 covers 13 residues. V was cut by 6 bases and J by 8 bases, with 11 bases left in between. CDR1 MNHEY and CDR2 SMNVEV come from the germline V gene (reference sequence). The CDR3 reads CASSRDRDSPLHF. The CDR3 nucleotides read TGTGCCAGCAGCCGGGATCGCGATTCACCCCTCCACTTT.

V is TRBV4-2 and J is TRBJ2-3; a weak D match, TRBD2 (6 bases). The germline V gene has CDR1 LGHNA and CDR2 YNFKEQ. CDR3 length: 14 residues. Trimming removed 1 base from V and 4 bases from J, with 9 bases in between. The CDR3 DNA follows: TGTGCCAGCAGCCAAGGACTAGATGCAGATACGCAGTATTTT. Translating it yields CASSQGLDADTQYF.

The gene calls are TRBV27 and TRBJ2-1, with TRBD2 matching 7 bases. Germline loops: CDR1 MNHEY, CDR2 SMNVEV (reference sequence). The CDR3 totals 16 residues. Trimming removed 6 bases from V and 1 base from J; junction bases left unmatched: 9. CDR3 in amino acids: CASSDESGKSYNEQFF. The CDR3 nucleotides are TGTGCCAGCAGCGACGAAAGCGGGAAGTCCTACAATGAGCAGTTCTTC.